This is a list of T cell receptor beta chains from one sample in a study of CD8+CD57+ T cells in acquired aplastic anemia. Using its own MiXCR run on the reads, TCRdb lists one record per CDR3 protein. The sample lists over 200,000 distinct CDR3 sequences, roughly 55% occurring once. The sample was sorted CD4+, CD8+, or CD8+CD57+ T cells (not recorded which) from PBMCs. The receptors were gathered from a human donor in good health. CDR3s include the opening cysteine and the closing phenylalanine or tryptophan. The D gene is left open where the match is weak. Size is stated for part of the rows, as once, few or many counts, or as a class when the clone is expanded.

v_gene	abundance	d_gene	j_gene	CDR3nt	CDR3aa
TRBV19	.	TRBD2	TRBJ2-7	TGTGCCAGTTCCGGGGCTAGCGGAAGCACCTACGAGCAGTACTTC	CASSGASGSTYEQYF
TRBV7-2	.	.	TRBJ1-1	TGTGCCAGCAGCTTAGGGCCAGGGGAGGGGTCTGAAGCTTTCTTT	CASSLGPGEGSEAFF
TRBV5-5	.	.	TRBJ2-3	TGTGCCAGCAGCTTAGGAGCCTCGCAGTATTTT	CASSLGASQYF
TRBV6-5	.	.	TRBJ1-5	TGTGCCAGCAGTTACGCGGGGGGAGGGGATCAGCCCCAGCATTTT	CASSYAGGGDQPQHF
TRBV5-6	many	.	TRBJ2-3	TGTGCCAGCAGCTTGGGGGGTTTAGTCACAGATACGCAGTATTTT	CASSLGGLVTDTQYF
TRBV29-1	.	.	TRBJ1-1	TGCAGCGTGACACGTATGAACACTGAAGCTTTCTTT	CSVTRMNTEAFF
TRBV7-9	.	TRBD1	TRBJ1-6	TGTGCCAGCAGCCAAACCGGGACAGGGGTGGACTCACCCCTCCACTTT	CASSQTGTGVDSPLHF
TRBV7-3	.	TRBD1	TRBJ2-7	TGTGCCAGCAGCTTGGCACCCATGACAGGGGGACGTTCCTACGAGCAGTACTTC	CASSLAPMTGGRSYEQYF
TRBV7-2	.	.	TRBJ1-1	TGTGCCAGCAGCCAAGATCTTTTGAGGACTGAAGCTTTCTTT	CASSQDLLRTEAFF
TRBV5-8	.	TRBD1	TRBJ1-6	TGTGCCAGCAGCCAACCGACAGGGTCAGACCTCCACTTT	CASSQPTGSDLHF
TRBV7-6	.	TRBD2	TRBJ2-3	TGTGCCAGCAGATTACATGCTAGCGGGAGAGCCAGGGCAGATACGCAGTATTTT	CASRLHASGRARADTQYF
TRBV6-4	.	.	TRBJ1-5	TGTGCCAGCAGTGTGGGGGTTAGCAATCAGCCCCAGCATTTT	CASSVGVSNQPQHF
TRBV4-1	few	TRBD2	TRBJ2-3	TGCGCCAGCAGCCAAGATTTAGCGGGAGGGCCCGCAGATACGCAGTATTTT	CASSQDLAGGPADTQYF
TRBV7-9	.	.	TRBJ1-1	TGTGCCAGCAGTCTATCCCAGGGGCAGGTTGGAGCTTTCTTT	CASSLSQGQVGAFF
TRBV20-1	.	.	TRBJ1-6	TGCAGTGCTAGAGATACGGGGGCACCCCTCCACTTT	CSARDTGAPLHF
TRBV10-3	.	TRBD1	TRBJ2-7	TGTGCCATCAGTGAGGCGACAGGGGGCGCATCCGACGAGCAGTACTTC	CAISEATGGASDEQYF
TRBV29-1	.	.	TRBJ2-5	TGCAGCGTTGAAGCGTGGGCGCGCCAAGAGACCCAGTACTTC	CSVEAWARQETQYF
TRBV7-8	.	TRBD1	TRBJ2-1	TGTGCCAGCAGCCAAGGGACAGGGGGAATCTACAATGAGCAGTTCTTC	CASSQGTGGIYNEQFF
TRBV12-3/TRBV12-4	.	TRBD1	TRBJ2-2	TGTGCCAGCAGAATGGGACAGCTCGGGGAGCTGTTTTTT	CASRMGQLGELFF
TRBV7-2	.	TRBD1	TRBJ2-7	TGTGCCAGCAGGGGGACAGGGCACTACGAGCAGTACTTC	CASRGTGHYEQYF
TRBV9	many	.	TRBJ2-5	TGTGCCAGCAGCGTGGGGACATCGGCAGGGGAGACCCAGTACTTC	CASSVGTSAGETQYF
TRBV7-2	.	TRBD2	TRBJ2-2	TGTGCCAGCACCAGTCGAGCGGGAGGACCGAACACCGGGGAGCTGTTTTTT	CASTSRAGGPNTGELFF
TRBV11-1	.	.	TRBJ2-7	TGTGCCAGCAGCCCAGACTCTTTCCAGCAGTACTTC	CASSPDSFQQYF
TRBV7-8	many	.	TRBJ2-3	TGTGCCAGCAGGGAGGGGCGGGGCGCTAGCACAGATACGCAGTATTTT	CASREGRGASTDTQYF
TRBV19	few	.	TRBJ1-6	TGTGCCAGTAGTATCAGCGGAGTCGTGTCACCCCTCCACTTT	CASSISGVVSPLHF
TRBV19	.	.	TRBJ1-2	TGTGCCAGTAATCACCAAGTTCCTAGCTACACCTTC	CASNHQVPSYTF
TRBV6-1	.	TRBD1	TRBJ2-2	TGTGCCAGCAGTGAACTCCTGGGACAGGGCAACACCGGGGAGCTGTTTTTT	CASSELLGQGNTGELFF
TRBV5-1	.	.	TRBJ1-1	TGCGCCAGCAGCTTTAGGGAAATGAACACTGAAGCTTTCTTT	CASSFREMNTEAFF
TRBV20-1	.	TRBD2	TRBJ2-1	TGCAGTGCTAAAGCGGGAGGGATCTACAATGAGCAGTTCTTC	CSAKAGGIYNEQFF
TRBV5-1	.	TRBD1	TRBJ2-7	TGCGCCAGCAGCTTGGGGGATTCAGGGGGCATGGCGACAGATACGCAGTACTTC	CASSLGDSGGMATDTQYF
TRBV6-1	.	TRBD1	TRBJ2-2	TGTGCCAGCAGTGGGACAGGGGAAGGTCCCGGGGAGCTGTTTTTT	CASSGTGEGPGELFF
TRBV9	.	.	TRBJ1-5	TGTGCCAGCTCAAGCGGGGGCTCGGCCGGTCAGCCCCAGCATTTT	CASSSGGSAGQPQHF
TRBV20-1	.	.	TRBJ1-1	TGCAGTGCCAGTGACATACTCGGGCCGGCTTTCTTT	CSASDILGPAFF
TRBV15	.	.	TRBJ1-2	TGTGCCACCAGCAGAGGAAAACAGGGAAGCTATGGCTACACCTTC	CATSRGKQGSYGYTF
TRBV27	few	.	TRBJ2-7	TGTGCCAGCAGTTTTTCCCCAGATTCGGACGAGCAGTACTTC	CASSFSPDSDEQYF
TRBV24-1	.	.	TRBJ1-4	TGTGCCACCAGTGATCCCCGGTTCACGGGAAAACTGTTTTTT	CATSDPRFTGKLFF
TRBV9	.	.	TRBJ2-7	TGTGCCAGCAGCGTAGGGCAGGGGGGGCGCGACGAGCAGTACTTC	CASSVGQGGRDEQYF